This T cell receptor beta chain is from a study of blood T cell repertoires in COVID-19. As for the study in general: COVID-19 samples collected from the United States, Italy and Spain covered acute and convalescent phases. PBMCs, B-cell-depleted T cells, or T cells were the source of the cDNA or gDNA that made up the material.

Source study methods: Amplified reference gene primers provided the basis for estimating nucleated cell counts. The table came from immunoSEQ multiplex PCR; TCRdb's copy has only in-frame clones and leaves some out. For V, J and clone size, that table is used; D and trimming come from the DNA. Of about 120,000 clones in the sample, approximately 80% are singletons; the top ten hold 7.5% to 10%. Per germline, CDR1 KGHSH and CDR2 LQKENI. The CDR3 totals 13 residues. V dropped 5 bases and J dropped 5 bases, with 10 bases sitting between them. V and J are TRBV18 and TRBJ1-5; a possible D gene is TRBD1 (5 bases). Specimen: peripheral blood. The sequence came from a woman in her thirties or forties with acute or convalescent COVID-19. CDR3 DNA: TGTGCCAGCTCATGGGACTGGGATCAGCCCCAGCATTTT. As protein: CASSWDWDQPQHF. Complete variable domain (other parts from reference TRBV18 and TRBJ1-5): NAGVMQNPRHLVRRRGQEARLRCSPMKGHSHVYWYRQLPEEGLKFMVYLQKENIIDESGMPKERFSAEFPKEGPSILRIQQVVRGDSAAYFCASSWDWDQPQHFGDGTRLSIL.